This TCR beta chain came from a study of T and B cells in COVID-19 patients. Overall study context: At median age about 35 years, recovered patients were younger than active-infection patients at about 63. Of about 20 active-infection patients, about 13 were critically ill with mechanical ventilation or extracorporeal membrane oxygenation. Study results and limitations: Patients with COVID-19 reportedly showed strongly skewed T cell receptor beta variable and joining gene usage.

TRB rearrangements were amplified by multiplex PCR with BIOMED2 TRB-A/B primers. Using its own MiXCR run on the multiplex PCR reads, TCRdb lists one record per CDR3 protein. This table has tens of thousands of distinct CDR3 sequences, 25% to 35% appearing once. A note on this clonotype: Its matching antigen is unknown.

Trimming pared 7 bases from V and 6 bases from J, leaving 21 bases between. CDR1 and CDR2 from the germline V gene are SEHNR and FQNEAQ (reference sequence). This CDR3 is 16 amino acids long. From blood, about 220-500 ng of genomic DNA served as TRB template. The TCR comes from a human donor who had recovered from COVID-19. Sample: blood. The chain carries TRBV7-9 and TRBJ2-2, with D perhaps matching TRBD2 (5 bases). CDR3 protein: CASIKSGSLWAGELFF. CDR3 coding DNA: TGTGCCAGCATCAAATCGGGGTCCCTTTGGGCCGGGGAGCTGTTTTTT.